This entry lists 10 T cell receptor beta chains sequenced from one sample in a study of cytomegalovirus exposure and HLA in healthy donors. The PCR was carried out with 60 Vbeta primers and 13 Jbeta primers. Some clones are missing from TCRdb's copy, which holds only in-frame ones; the method was immunoSEQ multiplex PCR. The sample includes some 100,000 clones, approximately 80% of them seen just once. Sequencing used PBMCs. The source is a woman aged 40 to 50 in good health and CMV-seropositive.

The rearrangement uses TRBV5-1 and TRBJ1-2; D ambiguous. Germline CDR1 SGHRS, CDR2 YFSETQ. The CDR3 has 14 amino acids. V was trimmed by 3 bases and J by 4 bases, leaving 13 bases between them. The CDR3 spells CASSSGVIGYGYTF. The CDR3 DNA follows: TGCGCCAGCAGCTCCGGAGTAATCGGCTATGGCTACACCTTC.

This clone was observed a single time. The gene calls are TRBV9 and TRBJ2-2; D call uncertain. V was cut by 0 bases and J by 1 base, with 13 bases left in between. This CDR3 comprises 17 residues. The V gene's germline CDR1 is SGDLS and CDR2 YYNGEE. CDR3 sequence reads: CASSVESGVVNTGELFF. CDR3 nucleotides: TGTGCCAGCAGCGTAGAGTCAGGCGTCGTGAACACCGGGGAGCTGTTTTTT.

The gene calls are TRBV29-1 and TRBJ2-5, with D maybe TRBD2 (6 bases). Germline assignment: CDR1 SQVTM and CDR2 ANQGSEA. The V and J ends lost 4 bases and 5 bases respectively, with 14 bases between them. CDR3 size: 13 residues. The CDR3 bases are TGCAGCGTTGGCGGGGTAAACGGGGAGACCCAGTACTTC. This encodes CSVGGVNGETQYF.

The chain links TRBV19 to TRBJ1-2; 12 positions agree with TRBD1. CDR1 LNHDA and CDR2 SQIVND come from the germline V gene (reference sequence). Germline trimming cut 3 bases from V and 7 bases from J; bases unmatched to any gene: 6. The CDR3 extends over 15 amino acids. CDR3 residues: CASSIKGQGARGYTF. As DNA, the CDR3 is TGTGCCAGTAGTATTAAGGGACAGGGGGCACGTGGCTACACCTTC.

The chain links TRBV15 to TRBJ2-5; D might be TRBD1 (6 bases). This CDR3 comprises 14 residues. Germline CDR1 LNHNV, CDR2 YYDKDF (reference sequence). V lost 7 bases and J lost 5, with 17 bases in between. CDR3 loop: CATTSWSRGETQYF. The CDR3 nucleotides read TGTGCCACCACCTCTTGGTCGAGGGGGGAGACCCAGTACTTC.

This clone was seen more than once but under ten times. The CDR3 loop reads CASSFRGGQPQHF. The CDR3 region has the DNA TGTGCCAGCAGCTTTAGAGGAGGGCAGCCCCAGCATTTT. The chain combines TRBV5-5 with TRBJ1-5; D unclear. With 2 bases removed from V and 7 bases from J, the gap between germline ends came to 10 bases. CDR3 length: 13 residues. Per germline, CDR1 SGHKS and CDR2 YYEKEE (reference sequence).

The V and J genes are TRBV9 and TRBJ1-1, with D maybe TRBD1 (5 bases). CDR1 is SGDLS, CDR2 YYNGEE, per germline. This CDR3 contains 15 residues. Trimming took 0 bases from V and 6 from J, leaving 15 bases between them. The chain's CDR3 is CASSVAGRGGAEAFF. The CDR3 DNA reads TGTGCCAGCAGCGTAGCTGGAAGGGGTGGGGCTGAAGCTTTCTTT. The variable domain in full, completed from reference TRBV9 and TRBJ1-1, reads DSGVTQTPKHLITATGQRVTLRCSPRSGDLSVYWYQQSLDQGLQFLIQYYNGEERAKGNILERFSAQQFPDLHSELNLSSLELGDSALYFCASSVAGRGGAEAFFGQGTRLTVV.

This chain connects TRBV6-1 to TRBJ2-6; D unresolved. Trimming shortened V by 6 bases and J by 1 base, and 7 bases separated the two germline ends. Per germline, CDR1 MNHNS and CDR2 SASEGT. The CDR3 extends over 14 amino acids. CDR3 DNA: TGTGCCAGCAGGCAGGTATCTGGGGCCAACGTCCTGACTTTC. As protein: CASRQVSGANVLTF.

CDR3 sequence reads: CASRPGGNYGYTF. The CDR3 region has the DNA TGTGCCAGCAGGCCAGGAGGGAACTATGGCTACACCTTC. V is TRBV7-2 and J is TRBJ1-2; D is ambiguous. CDR3 size: 13 residues. Germline loops: CDR1 SGHTA, CDR2 FQGNSA. V lost 6 bases and J 2 bases, leaving 10 bases between the germline ends.

The J gene is TRBJ2-2, the V gene TRBV18; a weak D match, TRBD1 (5 bases). The CDR3 has 14 amino acids. The V and J ends lost 2 bases and 1 base respectively, with 5 bases between them. Germline loops: CDR1 KGHSH, CDR2 LQKENI. CDR3 residues: CASSPRGNTGELFF. The CDR3 DNA reads as TGTGCCAGCTCACCAAGGGGGAACACCGGGGAGCTGTTTTTT.